These 4 T cell receptor beta chains were sequenced from one sample in a study of cytomegalovirus exposure and HLA in healthy donors. The study ran its PCR with 60 Vbeta and 13 Jbeta primers. Sequencing was performed with immunoSEQ multiplex PCR; in TCRdb, only in-frame clones are kept and a portion is missing. This listing includes approximately 150,000 clones. Sequencing used PBMCs. The receptors stem from a male donor in good health and CMV-seronegative.

The gene calls are TRBV7-9 and TRBJ2-7; 11 bases are shared with TRBD2. Germline V gene lookup returns CDR1 SEHNR and CDR2 FQNEAQ (reference sequence). The V and J ends lost 4 bases and 6 bases, in that order; junction bases with no gene match: 8. The length of the CDR3 is 15 residues. The chain's CDR3 is CASSSALAGASEQYF. The CDR3 DNA reads TGTGCCAGCAGCTCAGCACTAGCGGGAGCCAGCGAGCAGTACTTC.

The gene calls are TRBV6-1 and TRBJ1-1; maybe TRBD1 (6 bases). The V end was cut by 6 bases, the J end by 6 bases, with 11 bases between. Germline V CDR1 and CDR2: MNHNS, SASEGT. The CDR3 is 12 amino acids. Here the CDR3 reads CASRGAWAEAFF. The CDR3, as DNA: TGTGCCAGCAGGGGGGCCTGGGCTGAAGCTTTCTTT.

The rearrangement uses TRBV5-4 and TRBJ2-5, with D perhaps matching TRBD1 (7 bases). V gave up 3 bases and J gave up 1 base, with 16 bases separating them. Per germline, CDR1 SGHNT and CDR2 YYREEE (reference sequence). This CDR3 contains 16 residues. This CDR3 reads CASSSGGTILQETQYF. The CDR3 nucleotides read TGTGCCAGCAGCTCAGGGGGGACGATTCTCCAAGAGACCCAGTACTTC.

J is TRBJ2-1 and V is TRBV6-5; D remains unclear. The CDR3 totals 12 residues. The germline CDR1 and CDR2 sequences are MNHEY and SVGAGI. V gave up 5 bases and J gave up 9 bases, with 11 bases separating them. The CDR3 spells CASSNPPGEQFF. The CDR3, as DNA: TGTGCCAGCAGTAACCCTCCGGGTGAGCAGTTCTTC.